Listed below are T cell receptor beta chains from one sample, sequenced in a study of identical twins. TCRdb itself ran the 5' RACE reads through MiXCR, one entry per CDR3 protein. The table shows approximately 890,000 distinct CDR3 sequences, with about 12% occurring only once. These data were also reused for a study on yellow fever vaccine responses in identical twins.

The sequenced material came from PBMCs. The receptors were gathered from a woman aged 18-29 years in good health. CDR3s include the opening cysteine and the closing phenylalanine or tryptophan. D genes are given only for firm matches. Some rows have no size entry. The others give once, few or many, or a class for an expanded clone.

TRBD2,-,TRBJ2-4,TRBV5-1,TGCGCCAGCAGCTTGTCAGCGGGGCTAGCCAAAAACATTCAGTACTTC,CASSLSAGLAKNIQYF
-,few,TRBJ2-5,TRBV28,TGTGCCAGCAGTTTATGGGCAGAAGAGACCCAGTACTTC,CASSLWAEETQYF
-,-,TRBJ2-4,TRBV24-1,TGTGCCACCAGTGACCAACAGTCCGGCAAAAACATTCAGTACTTC,CATSDQQSGKNIQYF
-,-,TRBJ1-2,TRBV24-1,TGTGCCACCAGTGTCAATGACGGGCGAGGCTATGGCTACACCTTC,CATSVNDGRGYGYTF
TRBD1,-,TRBJ2-1,TRBV10-3,TGTGCCATCAGCAAACAGGGGGCTGACAATGAGCAGTTCTTC,CAISKQGADNEQFF
-,few,TRBJ2-2,TRBV7-9,TGTGCCAGCAGCCCACAGAGGAACACCGGGGAGCTGTTTTTT,CASSPQRNTGELFF
-,-,TRBJ2-2,TRBV11-2,TGTGCCAGCAGCTTTGGGAGGGGGGCGAACACCGGGGAGCTGTTTTTT,CASSFGRGANTGELFF
TRBD2,-,TRBJ2-2,TRBV6-1,TGTGCCAGCACCCCGGGGGGGGTTGCGAACACCGGGGAGCTGTTTTTT,CASTPGGVANTGELFF
-,-,TRBJ1-5,TRBV24-1,TGTGCCACCAGTGATCCTGACAGCATCCATCAGCCCCAGCATTTT,CATSDPDSIHQPQHF
-,few,TRBJ1-2,TRBV6-5,TGTGCCAGCAGTTATCAGATTCATTCCTATGGCTACACCTTC,CASSYQIHSYGYTF
-,-,TRBJ2-3,TRBV12-3/TRBV12-4,TGTGCCAGCAGTTTAGGCCCGGACAGCTACACAGATACGCAGTATTTT,CASSLGPDSYTDTQYF
-,many,TRBJ2-1,TRBV24-1,TGTGCCACCAGTGATAGAGGCGACAGACCGAACAATGAGCAGTTCTTC,CATSDRGDRPNNEQFF
TRBD1,-,TRBJ2-7,TRBV5-1,TGCGCCAGCAGACTACAGGGGGACTACGAGCAGTACTTC,CASRLQGDYEQYF
-,-,TRBJ2-7,TRBV18,TGTGCCAGCTCACCACGGTCCGTGACAGGTTCCTACGAGCAGTACTTC,CASSPRSVTGSYEQYF
-,many,TRBJ1-2,TRBV2,TGTGCCAGCAGACAGGGAGACCTACCAAACTATGGCTACACCTTC,CASRQGDLPNYGYTF
-,-,TRBJ2-6,TRBV12-3/TRBV12-4,TGTGCCAGCACCAACGGGGTACGTGGGGCCAACGTCCTGACTTTC,CASTNGVRGANVLTF
-,many,TRBJ2-2,TRBV12-3/TRBV12-4,TGTGCCAGCACCTCCCTGGGCGACGGGGAGCTGTTTTTT,CASTSLGDGELFF
-,few,TRBJ2-1,TRBV11-2,TGTGCCAGTGAGACGGTTGGGGATGAGCAGTTCTTC,CASETVGDEQFF
TRBD2,few,TRBJ2-1,TRBV18,TGTGCCAGCTCACCGACTAGCTCGGCCGAGCAGTTCTTC,CASSPTSSAEQFF
TRBD1,-,TRBJ1-6,TRBV2,TGTGCCAGCAGTGGAACGGGACAGGGTTCACCCCTCCACTTT,CASSGTGQGSPLHF
-,few,TRBJ2-2,TRBV28,TGTGCCAGCACCGAAGGGTACAGGCGGAACACCGGGGAGCTGTTTTTT,CASTEGYRRNTGELFF
-,-,TRBJ2-1,TRBV12-3/TRBV12-4,TGTGCCAGCAGTTTAGGGGGCCTTAGGGGTGAGCAGTTCTTC,CASSLGGLRGEQFF
TRBD1,many,TRBJ1-5,TRBV12-3/TRBV12-4,TGTGCCAGCAGTACTACAGGGGGCGGTCAGCCCCAGCATTTT,CASSTTGGGQPQHF
-,few,TRBJ1-6,TRBV13,TGTGCCAGCAGCTTACAGTATTATTCACCCCTCCACTTT,CASSLQYYSPLHF
-,few,TRBJ2-7,TRBV5-1,TGCGCCAGCAGCTTGGACAGCTCACTCCTCTACGAGCAGTACTTC,CASSLDSSLLYEQYF
-,-,TRBJ1-3,TRBV7-8,TGTGCCAGCGCCCCTCAGGGTTATGGGACGGGGGGAAACACCATATATTTT,CASAPQGYGTGGNTIYF
-,few,TRBJ1-2,TRBV20-1,TGCAGTGCTAGAGATGAGGTAGCCGGGGAGAACTATGGCTACACCTTC,CSARDEVAGENYGYTF
TRBD1,-,TRBJ2-3,TRBV27,TGTGCCAGCAGTGGCCTTGCGGGACAGGGGGCCGATACGCAGTATTTT,CASSGLAGQGADTQYF
-,-,TRBJ2-7,TRBV2,TGTGCCAGCAGTACCGTGGGCGAGCAGTACTTC,CASSTVGEQYF
TRBD2,-,TRBJ2-1,TRBV12-3/TRBV12-4,TGTGCCAGCAGAAGACTAGCGGGAGGGTACAATGAGCAGTTCTTC,CASRRLAGGYNEQFF
TRBD2,many,TRBJ2-7,TRBV12-3/TRBV12-4,TGTGCCAGCAGTCCCTCGACTAGCGGCCACTACGAGCAGTACTTC,CASSPSTSGHYEQYF
TRBD1,few,TRBJ2-2,TRBV12-3/TRBV12-4,TGTGCCAGCAGTTCGCCCCCGGACAGGGTTTTCACCGGGGAGCTGTTTTTT,CASSSPPDRVFTGELFF
-,-,TRBJ2-1,TRBV9,TGTGCCAGCAGCGTAGACTGGAATGAGCAGTTCTTC,CASSVDWNEQFF
-,-,TRBJ2-3,TRBV3-1,TGTGCCAGCAGCCAAGTACGCAGGGGAGGAGCAGATACGCAGTATTTT,CASSQVRRGGADTQYF
-,-,TRBJ2-1,TRBV10-3,TGTGCCATCAGTGGTCTGTCCTACAATGAGCAGTTCTTC,CAISGLSYNEQFF
TRBD1,few,TRBJ1-5,TRBV24-1,TGTGCCACCAGTGACACAGGGGGAAGTCAGCCCCAGCATTTT,CATSDTGGSQPQHF
TRBD2,-,TRBJ2-1,TRBV12-3/TRBV12-4,TGTGCCAGCAGCCTTAGCGGGAGGTCCCACAATGAGCAGTTCTTC,CASSLSGRSHNEQFF
TRBD1,-,TRBJ2-5,TRBV18,TGTGCCAGCTCACTGATACCGGGACAGGGGGAAGAGACCCAGTACTTC,CASSLIPGQGEETQYF
-,-,TRBJ2-7,TRBV4-1,TGCGCCAGCAGCCAAGATCAGGATCCCTACGAGCAGTACTTC,CASSQDQDPYEQYF
-,-,TRBJ2-2,TRBV20-1,TGCAGTGCTAGAGATACGGGGGAGCTGTTTTTT,CSARDTGELFF
-,-,TRBJ2-2,TRBV12-3/TRBV12-4,TGTGCCAGCAGTACGACGGGAACTAACACCGGGGAGCTGTTTTTT,CASSTTGTNTGELFF
-,few,TRBJ2-1,TRBV20-1,TGCAGTGCTATAGTGCTCAATGAGCAGTTCTTC,CSAIVLNEQFF